Sequencing of this TCR beta chain was carried out in a study of cytomegalovirus exposure and HLA in healthy donors. Germline lookup yields CDR1 SGHAT and CDR2 FQDESV (reference sequence). Trimming took off 3 bases at V and 8 bases at J, with 11 bases between the two ends. The CDR3 has 14 amino acids. 60 Vbeta and 13 Jbeta primers were used in PCR. Measured with immunoSEQ multiplex PCR; TCRdb has only the in-frame clones, and not every one. The sample holds 6,500 to 8,000 clones, 51% seen once. Sequencing was performed on PBMCs. This sequence originates from a man aged 25-45 years in good health and CMV-seropositive. The chain links TRBV11-1 to TRBJ1-6; D perhaps matches TRBD1 (6 bases). This CDR3 reads CASSFDRTYSPLHF. CDR3 coding DNA: TGTGCCAGCAGCTTCGACAGGACCTATTCACCCCTCCACTTT.